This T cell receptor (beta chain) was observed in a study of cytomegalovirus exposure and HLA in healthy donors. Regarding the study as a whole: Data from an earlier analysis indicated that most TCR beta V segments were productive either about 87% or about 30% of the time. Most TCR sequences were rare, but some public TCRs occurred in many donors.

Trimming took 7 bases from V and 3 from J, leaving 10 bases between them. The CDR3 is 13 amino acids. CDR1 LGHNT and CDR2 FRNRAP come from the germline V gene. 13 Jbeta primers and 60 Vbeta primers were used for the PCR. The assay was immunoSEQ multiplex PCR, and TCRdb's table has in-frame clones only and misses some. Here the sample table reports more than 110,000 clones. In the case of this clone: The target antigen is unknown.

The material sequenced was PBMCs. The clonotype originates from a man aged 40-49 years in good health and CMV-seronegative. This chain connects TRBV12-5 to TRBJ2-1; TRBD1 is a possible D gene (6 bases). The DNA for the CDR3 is TGTGCTAGTGCCCAGGACAGCTACAATGAGCAGTTCTTC. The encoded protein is CASAQDSYNEQFF.